This TCR beta chain was captured in a study of OX40 agonist ivuxolimab in advanced cancers. Study information: Age averaged about 60 years (range roughly 23 to 80), and 82.7% were male.

The cohort excluded patients with autoimmune disease history or systemic immunosuppression. Germline lookup yields CDR1 LNHDA and CDR2 SQIVND (reference sequence). V gave up 4 bases and J gave up 1 base; unmatched junction bases: 8. The CDR3 has 16 residues. Measured with immunoSEQ multiplex PCR; TCRdb has only the in-frame clones, and not every one. The table lists 85,000 to 130,000 clones, around nine tenths of them singletons, with approximately 0.49% in the top ten. The sequence came from an adult with an advanced solid tumor such as melanoma, head and neck, liver or kidney cancer. V is TRBV19 and J is TRBJ2-3, with 7 bases aligning to TRBD2. The sequencing here drew on CD4+ or CD8+ T cells sorted from blood, taken in a trial of the OX40 agonist ivuxolimab. CDR3 nucleotides: TGTGCCAGTAGTAATATCCTAGCGGCCCGCACAGATACGCAGTATTTT. As protein: CASSNILAARTDTQYF.